This T cell receptor beta chain was identified in a study of fetal regulatory T cell absence and autoimmunity. Study-level findings and limits: Some top pancreas TCR clones were over 85-fold enriched versus cord blood.

This table comes from immunoSEQ multiplex PCR, and its TCRdb copy is limited to in-frame clones, with some not included. Of 95,000 or so clones listed, about two thirds are singletons. A word on this clone: Its specificity is not known.

CDR1 MNHEY and CDR2 SVGAGI come from the germline V gene. V was shortened by 2 bases and J by 5 bases, with 16 bases between the two germline ends. The CDR3 totals 15 residues. The sample was pancreas tissue. The chain links TRBV6-5 to TRBJ2-7, with a tentative D call TRBD1 (6 bases). This TCR was sampled from a male donor with IPEX syndrome. CDR3 amino acids: CASSYPGASADEQYF. CDR3 in DNA: TGTGCCAGCAGTTACCCAGGGGCCTCGGCAGACGAGCAGTACTTC.